These T cell receptor beta chains were read from a single sample in a study of CD8 T cells in Susac syndrome. TCRdb re-called the immunoSEQ multiplex PCR reads through MiXCR, storing one row per CDR3 protein. The sample shows about 200,000 distinct CDR3 sequences, roughly 96% of them seen only once. Sequencing used CD4+ T cells from PBMCs. The receptor set was obtained from a human donor with multiple sclerosis. Both conserved end residues are part of each CDR3. D genes are given only for firm matches. Part of the rows lack a size; the others show once, few, many or a class for expanded clones.

CDR3 protein: CASSQQRQSEAFF; CDR3 DNA: TGTGCCAGCAGCCAGCAACGACAGTCTGAAGCTTTCTTT; clone size: -; V gene: TRBV3-1; J gene: TRBJ1-1; D gene: -
CDR3 protein: CAISSGDYGYTF; CDR3 DNA: TGTGCCATCAGTTCAGGGGACTATGGCTACACCTTC; clone size: -; V gene: TRBV10-3; J gene: TRBJ1-2; D gene: -
CDR3 protein: CASSLGDQETQYF; CDR3 DNA: TGCGCCAGCAGCTTGGGTGACCAAGAGACCCAGTACTTC; clone size: -; V gene: TRBV5-1; J gene: TRBJ2-5; D gene: -
CDR3 protein: CASRPDGNSPLHF; CDR3 DNA: TGCGCCAGCAGACCGGACGGGAATTCACCCCTCCACTTT; clone size: -; V gene: TRBV5-1; J gene: TRBJ1-6; D gene: -
CDR3 protein: CASSYTVDQFF; CDR3 DNA: TGTGCCAGCAGTTACACAGTTGACCAGTTCTTC; clone size: -; V gene: TRBV2; J gene: TRBJ2-1; D gene: -
CDR3 protein: CASSFKLEVLGYTF; CDR3 DNA: TGTGCCAGCAGCTTTAAACTGGAAGTTTTGGGCTACACCTTC; clone size: once; V gene: TRBV5-4; J gene: TRBJ1-2; D gene: -
CDR3 protein: CASSQGRRTGTWGYTF; CDR3 DNA: TGTGCCAGCAGCCAAGGCCGGAGGACAGGGACTTGGGGCTACACCTTC; clone size: once; V gene: TRBV4-2; J gene: TRBJ1-2; D gene: TRBD1
CDR3 protein: CASSEASVAGGPGETQYF; CDR3 DNA: TGTGCCAGCAGTGAAGCATCGGTAGCGGGGGGGCCGGGAGAGACCCAGTACTTC; clone size: -; V gene: TRBV2; J gene: TRBJ2-5; D gene: TRBD2
CDR3 protein: CSVGSQETQYF; CDR3 DNA: TGCAGTGTCGGCTCCCAAGAGACCCAGTACTTC; clone size: -; V gene: TRBV20-1; J gene: TRBJ2-5; D gene: -
CDR3 protein: CASSQGGETEAFF; CDR3 DNA: TGTGCCAGCTCACAGGGGGGGGAAACTGAAGCTTTCTTT; clone size: -; V gene: TRBV18; J gene: TRBJ1-1; D gene: -
CDR3 protein: CAWSLQLGGNTEAFF; CDR3 DNA: TGTGCCTGGAGTCTCCAACTCGGAGGGAACACTGAAGCTTTCTTT; clone size: -; V gene: TRBV30; J gene: TRBJ1-1; D gene: -
CDR3 protein: CASSLIAGSSYNEQFF; CDR3 DNA: TGTGCCAGCAGTTTGATAGCGGGGAGCTCCTACAATGAGCAGTTCTTC; clone size: -; V gene: TRBV3-1; J gene: TRBJ2-1; D gene: TRBD2
CDR3 protein: CASSQPYRDRGPPEAFF; CDR3 DNA: TGTGCCAGCAGCCAACCCTACCGAGACAGGGGCCCCCCTGAAGCTTTCTTT; clone size: -; V gene: TRBV3-1; J gene: TRBJ1-1; D gene: TRBD1
CDR3 protein: CASSLRPRLQDSYEQYF; CDR3 DNA: TGTGCCAGCAGCTTAAGGCCTCGCTTACAGGATTCCTACGAGCAGTACTTC; clone size: -; V gene: TRBV7-2; J gene: TRBJ2-7; D gene: -
CDR3 protein: CASSPREGPNTGELFF; CDR3 DNA: TGTGCCAGCTCACCACGTGAGGGTCCGAACACCGGGGAGCTGTTTTTT; clone size: -; V gene: TRBV18; J gene: TRBJ2-2; D gene: -
CDR3 protein: CASTFSLVKQGNEQFF; CDR3 DNA: TGTGCCAGCACTTTCTCCTTGGTGAAGCAGGGGAATGAGCAGTTCTTC; clone size: -; V gene: TRBV12-3/TRBV12-4; J gene: TRBJ2-1; D gene: -
CDR3 protein: CASSHDSRNNEQYF; CDR3 DNA: TGTGCCAGCAGCCATGACTCCAGGAACAACGAGCAGTACTTC; clone size: -; V gene: TRBV7-2; J gene: TRBJ2-7; D gene: -
CDR3 protein: CASSPSSDRDYQPQHF; CDR3 DNA: TGTGCCAGCTCACCCTCCTCGGACAGGGACTATCAGCCCCAGCATTTT; clone size: -; V gene: TRBV18; J gene: TRBJ1-5; D gene: TRBD1
CDR3 protein: CSVDQASPRSGYTF; CDR3 DNA: TGCAGCGTTGACCAGGCATCCCCAAGGAGTGGCTACACCTTC; clone size: once; V gene: TRBV29-1; J gene: TRBJ1-2; D gene: -
CDR3 protein: CASSERWNTEAFF; CDR3 DNA: TGTGCCAGCAGTGAACGGTGGAACACTGAAGCTTTCTTT; clone size: -; V gene: TRBV2; J gene: TRBJ1-1; D gene: -
CDR3 protein: CASSPQTSTDTQYF; CDR3 DNA: TGTGCCAGCAGCCCGCAGACATCCACAGATACGCAGTATTTT; clone size: -; V gene: TRBV9; J gene: TRBJ2-3; D gene: -
CDR3 protein: CSAAGTGDEQFF; CDR3 DNA: TGCAGTGCTGCCGGGACAGGCGATGAGCAGTTCTTC; clone size: -; V gene: TRBV20-1; J gene: TRBJ2-1; D gene: TRBD1
CDR3 protein: CASSFGQNANYGYTF; CDR3 DNA: TGCGCCAGCAGCTTTGGACAGAATGCTAACTATGGCTACACCTTC; clone size: -; V gene: TRBV5-1; J gene: TRBJ1-2; D gene: -
CDR3 protein: CSVEMQRGNSYNEQFF; CDR3 DNA: TGCAGCGTTGAGATGCAGCGGGGGAATTCCTACAATGAGCAGTTCTTC; clone size: -; V gene: TRBV29-1; J gene: TRBJ2-1; D gene: TRBD2